The present entry profiles one TCR beta chain with its context. This entry comes from a study of blood T cell repertoires in COVID-19. Study context: COVID-19 samples collected from the United States, Italy and Spain covered acute and convalescent phases. From T cells, B-cell-depleted T cells, or PBMCs came the material, which was cDNA or gDNA.

Source study methods: Quantification of nucleated cells was approximated via reference gene primer amplification. Only in-frame clones appear in the TCRdb table, and some are missing; sequencing was by immunoSEQ multiplex PCR. That table is the source of V, J and clone size, and D and trimming were worked out from the DNA. Of under 500,000 clones in the sample, about 89% were seen once. The source material was peripheral blood. This receptor was taken from a woman aged 30 to 39 with acute or convalescent COVID-19.

In DNA form, the CDR3 reads TGTGCCAGCAGTTTTGGTGAGGGCTACGAGCAGTACTTC. Amino acids: CASSFGEGYEQYF. The chain recombines TRBV27 with TRBJ2-7, with D possibly matching TRBD2 (5 bases). Germline lookup yields CDR1 MNHEY and CDR2 SMNVEV (reference sequence). V was cut by 3 bases and J by 3 bases, with 9 bases left in between. The CDR3 covers 13 residues.